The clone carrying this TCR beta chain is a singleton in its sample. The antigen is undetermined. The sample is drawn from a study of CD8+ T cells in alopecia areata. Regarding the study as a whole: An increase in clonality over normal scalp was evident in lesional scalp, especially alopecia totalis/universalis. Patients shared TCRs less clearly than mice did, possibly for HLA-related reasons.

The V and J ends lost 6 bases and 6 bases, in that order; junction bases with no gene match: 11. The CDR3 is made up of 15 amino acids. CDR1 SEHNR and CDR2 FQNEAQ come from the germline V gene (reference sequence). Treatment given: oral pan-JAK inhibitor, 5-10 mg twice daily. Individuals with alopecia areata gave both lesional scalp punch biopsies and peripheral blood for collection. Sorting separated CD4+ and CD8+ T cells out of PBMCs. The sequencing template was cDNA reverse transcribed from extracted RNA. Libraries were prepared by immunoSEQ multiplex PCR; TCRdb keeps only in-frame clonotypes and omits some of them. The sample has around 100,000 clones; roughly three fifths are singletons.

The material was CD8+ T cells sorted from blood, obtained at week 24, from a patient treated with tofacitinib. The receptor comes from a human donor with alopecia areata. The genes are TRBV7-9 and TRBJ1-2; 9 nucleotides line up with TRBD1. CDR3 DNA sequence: TGTGCCAGCAGTCCCGCGGACAGGGGCCCCCATGGCTACACCTTC. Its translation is CASSPADRGPHGYTF. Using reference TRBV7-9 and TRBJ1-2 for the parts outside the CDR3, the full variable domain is DTGVSQNPRHKITKRGQNVTFRCDPISEHNRLYWYRQTLGQGPEFLTYFQNEAQLEKSRLLSDRFSAERPKGSFSTLEIQRTEQGDSAMYLCASSPADRGPHGYTFGSGTRLTVV.